Below are 13 T cell receptor beta chains sequenced from a single sample in a study of shared clonotypes between healthy human individuals. This table comes from immunoSEQ multiplex PCR, and its TCRdb copy is limited to in-frame clones, with some not included. The table has 550,000 to 850,000 clones, around 70% seen once. Specimen: memory CD4+ T cells sorted from blood. Subset reported: CD45RA-negative fraction. The receptors were gathered from a woman aged 25 to 45 in good health.

The chain recombines TRBV5-1 with TRBJ2-7; 12 bases agree with TRBD1. Germline CDR1 reads SGHRS; CDR2 reads YFSETQ. The CDR3 covers 15 residues. The ends lost 3 bases at V and 2 bases at J; junction bases unmatched: 3. CDR3 amino acids: CASSSGQGATYEQYF. DNA of the CDR3: TGCGCCAGCAGCTCGGGACAGGGGGCGACCTACGAGCAGTACTTC.

This clone has a handful of counts. The chain uses TRBV20-1 and TRBJ2-7; D is uncertain. CDR1 is DFQATT, CDR2 SNEGSKA, per germline (reference sequence). V shed 3 bases and J shed 4 bases, with 4 bases lying between them. This CDR3 has 10 residues. CDR3 residues: CSASGYEQYF. The CDR3 region has the DNA TGCAGTGCTAGCGGTTACGAGCAGTACTTC.

The J gene is TRBJ2-2, the V gene TRBV11-2; D not resolved. Germline V gene lookup returns CDR1 SGHAT and CDR2 FQNNGV. V was shortened by 1 base and J by 7 bases, with 7 bases between the two germline ends. The CDR3 is 13 residues long. The CDR3 loop reads CASSLGFLGELFF. DNA for the CDR3: TGTGCCAGCAGCTTAGGGTTCCTCGGGGAGCTGTTTTTT.

V usage is TRBV6-5 and J usage is TRBJ1-5, with TRBD1 identical over 8 bases. The CDR3 runs 13 residues. The V gene's germline CDR1 is MNHEY and CDR2 SVGAGI. V trimming: 6 bases; J trimming: 10 bases; junction bases outside the gene matches: 8. CDR3 nucleotides: TGTGCCAGCAGACCAGACAGGGGTAGTCCCCAGCATTTT. Its protein product is CASRPDRGSPQHF.

The chain employs TRBV18 and TRBJ1-1; D remains unclear. Per germline, CDR1 KGHSH and CDR2 LQKENI. The V gene lost 1 base and the J gene lost 5 bases, with 17 bases spanning the gap. The CDR3 is 16 amino acids. The CDR3 spells CASSPLTPKSGTEAFF. The CDR3 nucleotides are TGTGCCAGCTCACCACTCACCCCCAAATCTGGGACTGAAGCTTTCTTT. Full variable domain (outside the CDR3, taken from reference TRBV18 and TRBJ1-1): NAGVMQNPRHLVRRRGQEARLRCSPMKGHSHVYWYRQLPEEGLKFMVYLQKENIIDESGMPKERFSAEFPKEGPSILRIQQVVRGDSAAYFCASSPLTPKSGTEAFFGQGTRLTVV.

This clone was seen more than once but under ten times. The chain uses TRBV7-3 and TRBJ2-7; no definite D call. This CDR3 has 14 amino acids. V lost 3 bases and J lost 6, with 15 bases in between. Germline V gene sequence: CDR1 SGHTA, CDR2 FQGTGA. The CDR3 loop is CASSFVPGVGEQYF. DNA of the CDR3: TGTGCCAGCAGCTTTGTACCCGGTGTTGGCGAGCAGTACTTC. The entire variable domain, with the rest obtained from reference TRBV7-3 and TRBJ2-7, is as follows: GAGVSQTPSNKVTEKGKYVELRCDPISGHTALYWYRQSLGQGPEFLIYFQGTGAADDSGLPNDRFFAVRPEGSVSTLKIQRTERGDSAVYLCASSFVPGVGEQYFGPGTRLTVT.

This clone appeared a single time. V gene TRBV2 combines with J gene TRBJ2-3; the D is unclear. The germline V gene encodes CDR1 SNHLY and CDR2 FYNNEI. V lost 7 bases, J lost 0 bases, and 11 bases lay in between. This CDR3 is built from 14 residues. The CDR3 nucleotides read TGTGCCAGCAAGTCTGCCATTAGCACAGATACGCAGTATTTT. It is translated as CASKSAISTDTQYF.

The chain couples TRBV28 to TRBJ2-1; TRBD2 might be the D (6 bases). Per germline, CDR1 MDHEN and CDR2 SYDVKM. The CDR3 covers 16 residues. The germline V and J ends were trimmed by 3 bases and 9 bases, with 21 bases remaining between them. The CDR3 reads CASSFLPPLQGGEQFF. CDR3 nucleotide sequence: TGTGCCAGCAGTTTTCTACCCCCGCTTCAGGGAGGTGAGCAGTTCTTC.

CDR3 loop: CAWTRSGVTYEQYF. DNA for the CDR3: TGTGCCTGGACCCGGTCGGGAGTCACCTACGAGCAGTACTTC. The chain combines TRBV30 with TRBJ2-7, with a weak D call TRBD2 (6 bases). This CDR3 has 14 amino acids. Germline lookup yields CDR1 GTSNPN and CDR2 SVGIG (reference sequence). V was cut by 4 bases and J by 2 bases, with 15 bases left in between. Supplemented by reference TRBV30 and TRBJ2-7, the full variable domain reads SQTIHQWPATLVQPVGSPLSLECTVEGTSNPNLYWYRQAAGRGLQLLFYSVGIGQISSEVPQNLSASRPQDRQFILSSKKLLLSDSGFYLCAWTRSGVTYEQYFGPGTRLTVT.

The rearrangement joins TRBV19 to TRBJ1-1; D is unresolved. CDR3 size: 12 residues. CDR1 is LNHDA and CDR2 is SQIVND in the germline V gene (reference sequence). Trimming stripped 4 bases from V and 0 bases from J, with 3 bases between. Written as DNA, the CDR3 is TGTGCCAGTAGTAATATGAACACTGAAGCTTTCTTT. It encodes CASSNMNTEAFF. Variable domain in full (rest from reference TRBV19 and TRBJ1-1): DGGITQSPKYLFRKEGQNVTLSCEQNLNHDAMYWYRQDPGQGLRLIYYSQIVNDFQKGDIAEGYSVSREKKESFPLTVTSAQKNPTAFYLCASSNMNTEAFFGQGTRLTVV.

The chain combines TRBV5-5 with TRBJ2-3, with a weak D call TRBD2 (5 bases). V lost 4 bases and J 3 bases, leaving 15 bases between the germline ends. The CDR3 has 15 residues. Looked up from germline, CDR1 is SGHKS and CDR2 is YYEKEE (reference sequence). Here the CDR3 DNA reads TGTGCCAGCAGCCCCGGACGGAGAGGGACAGATACGCAGTATTTT. This sequence encodes CASSPGRRGTDTQYF.

This clone was seen a few times. Other DNA sequences in this specimen translate into the identical CDR3. This chain connects TRBV6-5 to TRBJ2-5; 8 bases fit TRBD1. Germline CDR1 is MNHEY and CDR2 is SVGAGI. CDR3 length: 15 residues. V was clipped by 0 bases and J by 5 bases; unmatched bases: 5. The CDR3 nucleotides read TGTGCCAGCAGTTACTCGCGAACAGGGGGTGAGACCCAGTACTTC. Translation: CASSYSRTGGETQYF.

This chain connects TRBV19 to TRBJ2-4; D unclear. The CDR3 contains 14 residues. V lost 0 bases and J lost 9, with 12 bases in between. Germline CDR1 and CDR2: LNHDA and SQIVND (reference sequence). This CDR3 reads CASSIDGDLAIQYF. DNA for the CDR3: TGTGCCAGTAGTATAGATGGGGATTTAGCCATTCAGTACTTC.